The text below deals with one TCR beta chain. Its antigen is undetermined. The data originate from a study of CD8+ T cells in alopecia areata. Study background: For the treated group, dosing was oral tofacitinib at 5 to 10 mg twice daily. General study points: With tofacitinib ongoing, many expanded lesional clones persisted in both scalp and blood. Significant decreases in scalp clonality and expanded CD8+ clones followed tofacitinib treatment. Having one nonresponder leaves uncertain how baseline CD8+ expansion relates to response.

Treatment here: oral pan-JAK inhibitor, 5-10 mg twice daily. After isolation, RNA underwent reverse transcription to generate cDNA as the sequencing template. TCRdb's copy holds only in-frame clones and misses some; the assay was immunoSEQ multiplex PCR. The sample shows under 150,000 clones, more than 40% of them seen only once. The CDR3 spans 14 residues. The V end was cut by 7 bases, the J end by 0 bases, with 9 bases between. Germline V gives CDR1 MNHNS, CDR2 SASEGT. The sequenced sample was CD4+ T cells sorted from blood, obtained at week 4, from a patient treated with tofacitinib. The chain joins TRBV6-1 to TRBJ2-2; perhaps D is TRBD1 or TRBD2 (5 bases each). This sequence originates from a human donor with alopecia areata. In nucleotides, the CDR3 is TGTGCCAGCACATGGGGACCGAACACCGGGGAGCTGTTTTTT. This codes for CASTWGPNTGELFF.